This TCR beta chain was identified in a study of T-cell reconstitution after alpha-beta-depleted transplantation in children. Findings and caveats of the study: After one year, T-cell counts and TCRbeta diversity mostly came from new T cells.

This sample's TCRbeta library carried unique molecular identifier barcodes. One entry per CDR3 protein results from TCRdb running MiXCR on the PCR reads. Counted here are hundreds of thousands of distinct CDR3 sequences, approximately 8.4% occurring once; the ten biggest clones make up 35%. This CDR3 region has 15 residues. Unmatched junction bases numbered 6, after V lost 2 bases and J lost 3 bases. CDR1 and CDR2 (germline): MGHRA, YSYEKL. Notes on this clonotype: Antigen unknown.

Here the sequenced sample was PBMCs, mostly from graft donor cells, taken 360 days after TCRalphabeta/CD19-depleted stem cell transplant. This TCR came from a male patient aged 2-10 years who had a stem cell transplant for acute myeloid leukemia, so the T cells may come from the graft donor. The chain employs TRBV4-1 and TRBJ2-7, with 8 bases aligning to TRBD2. CDR3 region: CASSQFPGGIYEQYF. The CDR3, as DNA: TGCGCCAGCAGCCAATTCCCGGGAGGGATCTACGAGCAGTACTTC.